The 13 T cell receptor beta chains in this list originate from one sample, sequenced in a study of identical twins (dated by TCRdb to about 2016). The library was generated by 5' RACE. Sequenced using an Illumina HiSeq 2000. TCRdb reprocessing: public reads trimmed at Q25 with fastp, clones called with MiXCR, in-frame beta chains kept. Each entry merges the rows of one CDR3 protein and shows their most common DNA and genes. The sample table records a few hundred thousand distinct CDR3 sequences; 6.5% to 9.5% of these occur just once. Approximately 2.1% of the sample comes from the top ten. These records were also assigned to another study, of yellow fever vaccine responses in identical twins.

The sample consisted of memory (CD45RO+) T cells sorted from blood. Read against the paper, the sample's cell subset or site label means: CD45RO+ enriched T cells. The source is a woman aged 18-30 years in good health.

The gene calls are TRBV6-2 or TRBV6-3 and TRBJ2-2, with a possible D match to TRBD1 (6 bases). Germline CDR1 reads MNHEY; CDR2 reads SVGEGT. Trimming cost V 3 bases and J 7 bases, with 15 bases left between them. CDR3 size: 15 residues. CDR3 region: CASSYRDIFFGELFF. Here the CDR3 DNA reads TGTGCCAGCAGTTATCGGGACATCTTTTTCGGGGAGCTGTTTTTT.

The V call is TRBV2, the J call TRBJ2-7, with unresolved D. V dropped 2 bases and J dropped 9 bases, with 8 bases sitting between them. The germline gives CDR1 SNHLY, CDR2 FYNNEI. The CDR3 has 11 residues. The CDR3 reads CASSESLGQYV. CDR3 nucleotides: TGTGCCAGCAGTGAAAGTCTGGGGCAGTACGTC.

The sample holds many counts of this clonotype. The V call is TRBV5-1, the J call TRBJ1-1, with 8 bases aligning to TRBD1. After removal of 1 base from V and 1 base from J, the junction contained 3 bases not matched to a gene. Germline loops: CDR1 SGHRS, CDR2 YFSETQ. The CDR3 is 15 amino acids. The CDR3 DNA is TGCGCCAGCAGCTTGAACGGACAGGGGAACACTGAAGCTTTCTTT. This codes for CASSLNGQGNTEAFF.

The V and J genes are TRBV6-4 and TRBJ2-5; D possibly uses TRBD1 or TRBD2 (6 bases each). Germline-derived CDR1 and CDR2 are MRHNA and SNTAGT. V dropped 6 bases and J dropped 7 bases, with 21 bases sitting between them. CDR3 length equals 15 residues. The CDR3 region is CASRIPSGGNWTQYF. The CDR3 DNA reads as TGTGCCAGCAGAATACCCTCCGGGGGCAATTGGACCCAGTACTTC.

V is TRBV4-2 and J is TRBJ2-1, with D possibly being TRBD1 (5 bases). CDR1 and CDR2 from the germline V gene are LGHNA and YNFKEQ. V gave up 0 bases and J gave up 2 bases, with 11 bases separating them. The CDR3 length is 16 residues. The CDR3 region has the DNA TGTGCCAGCAGCCAAGATCGTGCAGGGACCTACAATGAGCAGTTCTTC. As protein: CASSQDRAGTYNEQFF.

In its sample, this clonotype was seen a few times. The V call is TRBV19, the J call TRBJ2-2; either TRBD1 or TRBD2 may supply D (5 bases each). This CDR3 contains 14 residues. Per germline, CDR1 LNHDA and CDR2 SQIVND (reference sequence). The V end lost 4 bases, the J end lost 2 bases, and 8 bases lay between the germline ends. This CDR3 is CASSTGPNTGELFF. The CDR3 region has the DNA TGTGCCAGTAGTACGGGACCCAACACCGGGGAGCTGTTTTTT.

There are a few counts of this clonotype. The chain is built from TRBV29-1 and TRBJ2-2, with D hard to call. Germline CDR1 SQVTM, CDR2 ANQGSEA. The length of the CDR3 is 13 residues. V shed 6 bases and J shed 6 bases, with 14 bases lying between them. This chain's CDR3 is CSVGEPDAGELFF. The CDR3 nucleotides read TGCAGCGTCGGTGAGCCTGACGCCGGGGAGCTGTTTTTT.

This clonotype was picked up many times. This sequence joins TRBV4-2 and TRBJ1-5, with unresolved D. Trimming stripped 0 bases from V and 9 bases from J, with 9 bases between. The CDR3 covers 13 residues. CDR1 is LGHNA, CDR2 YNFKEQ, per germline. The CDR3 loop reads CASSQDPGWPQHF. In DNA, the CDR3 is TGTGCCAGCAGCCAAGATCCCGGATGGCCCCAGCATTTT.

This clonotype was detected only a few times. V gene TRBV5-4 combines with J gene TRBJ2-7; 9 nucleotides align to TRBD2. With 3 bases clipped from V and 1 base from J, the junction kept 17 bases outside the gene matches. This CDR3 has 19 amino acids. Germline lookup yields CDR1 SGHNT and CDR2 YYREEE (reference sequence). Written as DNA, the CDR3 is TGTGCCAGCAGCTATGCGGGGTTGAGCGGGGGGTTCGCTTCCTACGAGCAGTACTTC. Translation: CASSYAGLSGGFASYEQYF.

This clonotype was picked up many times. This chain connects TRBV3-1 to TRBJ2-2, with D unresolved. Germline V lookup: CDR1 LGHDT, CDR2 YNNKEL (reference sequence). With 1 base removed from V and 6 bases from J, the gap between germline ends came to 9 bases. The CDR3 loop spans 14 amino acids. This chain's CDR3 is CASSQGGHPGELFF. CDR3 DNA: TGTGCCAGCAGCCAAGGAGGTCATCCCGGGGAGCTGTTTTTT.

This clonotype was seen only a few times. CDR3 sequence: CASSETAYLAKNIQYF. The CDR3 coding sequence is TGCGCCAGCAGTGAGACAGCTTACCTAGCCAAAAACATTCAGTACTTC. The V gene is TRBV10-2, the J gene TRBJ2-4; D not certain. This CDR3 region has 16 residues. Trimming took off 2 bases at V and 0 bases at J, with 11 bases between the two ends. Per the germline V gene, CDR1 is WSHSY and CDR2 is SAAADI.

This clonotype was detected once. The V call is TRBV6-4, the J call TRBJ1-5, with 11 bases lining up with TRBD1. Germline CDR1 reads MRHNA; CDR2 reads SNTAGT. The CDR3 spans 15 residues. V lost 7 bases to trimming and J lost 1 base; unmatched junction nucleotides: 3. CDR3 nucleotide sequence: TGTGCCAGCACCGGACAGGGGGCGAGCAATCAGCCCCAGCATTTT. Its translation: CASTGQGASNQPQHF.

This clonotype has only a few counts. The chain employs TRBV27 and TRBJ2-1; 8 positions match TRBD2. CDR1 and CDR2 (germline): MNHEY, SMNVEV (reference sequence). V dropped 6 bases and J dropped 3; count of bases not matched to a gene: 7. The CDR3 length is 15 residues. The CDR3: CASSQNSGGYNEQFF. For the CDR3, the DNA is TGTGCCAGCAGCCAAAACAGCGGGGGCTACAATGAGCAGTTCTTC.